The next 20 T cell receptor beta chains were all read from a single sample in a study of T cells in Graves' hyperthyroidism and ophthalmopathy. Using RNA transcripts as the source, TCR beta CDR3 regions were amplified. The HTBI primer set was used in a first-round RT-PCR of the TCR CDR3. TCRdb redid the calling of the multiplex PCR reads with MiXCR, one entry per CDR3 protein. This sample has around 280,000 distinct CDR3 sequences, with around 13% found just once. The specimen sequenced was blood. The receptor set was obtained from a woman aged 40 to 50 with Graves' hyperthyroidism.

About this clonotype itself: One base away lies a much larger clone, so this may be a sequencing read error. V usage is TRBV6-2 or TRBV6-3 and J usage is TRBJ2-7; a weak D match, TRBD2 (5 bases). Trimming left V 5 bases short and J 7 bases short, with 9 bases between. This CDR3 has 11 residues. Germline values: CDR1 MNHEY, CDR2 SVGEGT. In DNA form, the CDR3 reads TGTGCCAGCAGTCAACAGCGGGAGCAGTACTTC. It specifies CASSQQREQYF.

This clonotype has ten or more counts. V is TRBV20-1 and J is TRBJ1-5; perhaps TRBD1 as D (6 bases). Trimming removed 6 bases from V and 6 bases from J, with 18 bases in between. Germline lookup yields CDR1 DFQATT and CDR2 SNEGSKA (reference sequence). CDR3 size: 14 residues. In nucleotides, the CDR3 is TGCAGTGCCCGCCGGGACAACATGGGTCAGCCCCAGCATTTT. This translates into CSARRDNMGQPQHF.

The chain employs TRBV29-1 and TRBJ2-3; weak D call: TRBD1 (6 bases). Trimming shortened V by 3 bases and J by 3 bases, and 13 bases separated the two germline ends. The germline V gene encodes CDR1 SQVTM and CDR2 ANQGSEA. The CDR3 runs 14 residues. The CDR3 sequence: CSVDWVGTTDTQYF. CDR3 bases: TGCAGCGTTGATTGGGTAGGGACAACAGATACGCAGTATTTT.

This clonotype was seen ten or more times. The CDR3 reads CSARDLGSPEERQPQHF. CDR3 DNA sequence: TGCAGTGCTAGAGATCTAGGGTCCCCCGAGGAGCGTCAGCCCCAGCATTTT. The chain joins TRBV20-1 to TRBJ1-5; no definite D call. This CDR3 contains 17 residues. Per germline, CDR1 DFQATT and CDR2 SNEGSKA (reference sequence). V lost 0 bases and J lost 6, with 21 bases in between.

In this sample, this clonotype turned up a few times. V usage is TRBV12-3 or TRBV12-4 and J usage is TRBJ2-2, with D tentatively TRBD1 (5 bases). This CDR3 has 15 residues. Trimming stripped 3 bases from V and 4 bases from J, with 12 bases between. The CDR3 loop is CASSFSSTGTGELFF. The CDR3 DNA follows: TGTGCCAGCAGTTTTTCTTCTACAGGCACCGGGGAGCTGTTTTTT.

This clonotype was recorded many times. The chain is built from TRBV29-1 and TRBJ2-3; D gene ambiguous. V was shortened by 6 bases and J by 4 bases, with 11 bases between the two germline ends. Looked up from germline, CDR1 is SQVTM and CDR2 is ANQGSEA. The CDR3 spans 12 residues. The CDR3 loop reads CSVRSDPDTQYF. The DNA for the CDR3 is TGCAGCGTCCGAAGTGACCCAGATACGCAGTATTTT.

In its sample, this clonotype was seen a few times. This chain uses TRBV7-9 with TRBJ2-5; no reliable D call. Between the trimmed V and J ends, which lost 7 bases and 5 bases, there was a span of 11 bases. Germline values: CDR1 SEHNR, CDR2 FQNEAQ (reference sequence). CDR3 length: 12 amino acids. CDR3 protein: CASTSALETQYF. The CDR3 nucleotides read TGTGCCAGCACCTCCGCGCTGGAGACCCAGTACTTC.

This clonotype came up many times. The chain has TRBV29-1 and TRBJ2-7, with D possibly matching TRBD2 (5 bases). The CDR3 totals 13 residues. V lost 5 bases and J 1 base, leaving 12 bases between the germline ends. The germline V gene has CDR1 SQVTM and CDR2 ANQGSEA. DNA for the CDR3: TGCAGCGTTACTCAGAGCGGATCCTACGAGCAGTACTTC. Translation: CSVTQSGSYEQYF.

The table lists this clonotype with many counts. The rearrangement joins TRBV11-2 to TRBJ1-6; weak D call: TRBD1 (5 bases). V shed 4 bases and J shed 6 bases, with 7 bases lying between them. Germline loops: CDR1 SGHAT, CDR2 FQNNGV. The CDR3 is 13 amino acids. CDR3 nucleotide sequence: TGTGCCAGCAGCTGGGGGACTAATTCACCCCTCCACTTT. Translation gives CASSWGTNSPLHF.

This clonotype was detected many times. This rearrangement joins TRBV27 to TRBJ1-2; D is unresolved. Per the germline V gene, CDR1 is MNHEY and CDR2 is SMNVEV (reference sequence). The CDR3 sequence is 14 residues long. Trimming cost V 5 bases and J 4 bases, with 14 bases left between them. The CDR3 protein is CASSQVATGYGYTF. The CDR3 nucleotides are TGTGCCAGCAGTCAGGTAGCAACCGGCTATGGCTACACCTTC.

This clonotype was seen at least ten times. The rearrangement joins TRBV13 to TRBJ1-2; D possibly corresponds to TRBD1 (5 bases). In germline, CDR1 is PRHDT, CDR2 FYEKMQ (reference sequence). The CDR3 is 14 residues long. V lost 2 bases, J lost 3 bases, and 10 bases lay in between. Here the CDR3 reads CASSLIREDYGYTF. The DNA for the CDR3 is TGTGCCAGCAGCTTAATCAGGGAGGACTATGGCTACACCTTC.

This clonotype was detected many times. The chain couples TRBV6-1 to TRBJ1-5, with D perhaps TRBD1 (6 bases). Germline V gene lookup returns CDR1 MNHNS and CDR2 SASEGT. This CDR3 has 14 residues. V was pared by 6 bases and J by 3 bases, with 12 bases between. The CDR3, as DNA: TGTGCCAGCAGCCCTGCAGGGGACAATCAGCCCCAGCATTTT. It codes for CASSPAGDNQPQHF.

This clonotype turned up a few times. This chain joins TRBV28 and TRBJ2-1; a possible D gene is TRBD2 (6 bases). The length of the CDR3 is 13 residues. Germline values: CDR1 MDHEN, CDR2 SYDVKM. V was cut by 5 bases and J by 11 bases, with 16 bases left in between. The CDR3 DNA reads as TGTGCCAGCAGTCCCGGGCGGGGAGTACAGCAGTTCTTC. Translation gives CASSPGRGVQQFF.

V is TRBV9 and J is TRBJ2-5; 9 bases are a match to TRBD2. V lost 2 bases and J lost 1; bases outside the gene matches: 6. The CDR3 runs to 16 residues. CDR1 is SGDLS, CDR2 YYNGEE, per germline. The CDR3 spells CASSVSLAGPQETQYF. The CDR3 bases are TGTGCCAGCAGCGTTTCCCTAGCGGGACCCCAAGAGACCCAGTACTTC.

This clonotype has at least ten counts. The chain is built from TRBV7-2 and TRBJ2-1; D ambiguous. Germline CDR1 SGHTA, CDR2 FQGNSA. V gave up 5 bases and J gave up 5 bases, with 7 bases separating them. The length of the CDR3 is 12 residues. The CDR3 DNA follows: TGTGCCAGCAGCCAGACCGACAATGAGCAGTTCTTC. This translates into CASSQTDNEQFF.

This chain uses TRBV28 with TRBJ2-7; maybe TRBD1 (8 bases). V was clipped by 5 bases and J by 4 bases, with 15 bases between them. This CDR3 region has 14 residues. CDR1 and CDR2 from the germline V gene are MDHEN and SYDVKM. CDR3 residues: CASSAGQGGYEQYF. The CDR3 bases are TGTGCCAGCAGTGCCGGACAGGGAGGGTACGAGCAGTACTTC.

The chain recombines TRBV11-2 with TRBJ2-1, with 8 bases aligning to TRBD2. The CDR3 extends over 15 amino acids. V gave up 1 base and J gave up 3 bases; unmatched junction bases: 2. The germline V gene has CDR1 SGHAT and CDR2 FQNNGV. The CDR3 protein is CASSLVSGSYNEQFF. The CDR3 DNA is TGTGCCAGCAGCTTAGTGAGCGGGAGCTACAATGAGCAGTTCTTC. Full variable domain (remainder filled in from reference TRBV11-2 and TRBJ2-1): EAGVAQSPRYKIIEKRQSVAFWCNPISGHATLYWYQQILGQGPKLLIQFQNNGVVDDSQLPKDRFSAERLKGVDSTLKIQPAKLEDSAVYLCASSLVSGSYNEQFFGPGTRLTVL.

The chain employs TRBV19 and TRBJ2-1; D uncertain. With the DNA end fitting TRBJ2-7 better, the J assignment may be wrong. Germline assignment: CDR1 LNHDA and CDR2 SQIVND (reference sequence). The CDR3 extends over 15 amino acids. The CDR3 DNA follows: TGTGCCAGTAGTATAGGAAATACTGGTTACAATGAGCAGTACTTC. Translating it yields CASSIGNTGYNEQYF.

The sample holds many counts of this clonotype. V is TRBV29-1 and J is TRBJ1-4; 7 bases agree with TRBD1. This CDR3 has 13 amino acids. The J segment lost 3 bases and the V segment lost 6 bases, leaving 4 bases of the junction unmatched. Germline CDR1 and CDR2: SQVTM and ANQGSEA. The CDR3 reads CSVGGQANEKLFF. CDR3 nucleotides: TGCAGCGTCGGTGGACAGGCTAATGAAAAACTGTTTTTT.

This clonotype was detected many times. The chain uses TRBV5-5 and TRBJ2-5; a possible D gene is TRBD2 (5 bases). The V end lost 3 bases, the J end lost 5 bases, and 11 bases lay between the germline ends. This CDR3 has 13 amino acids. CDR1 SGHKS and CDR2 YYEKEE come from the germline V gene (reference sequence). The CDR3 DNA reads TGTGCCAGCAGCTCTATGGGGAGCGAGACCCAGTACTTC. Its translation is CASSSMGSETQYF.